This T cell receptor (beta chain) was documented in a study of T cells in women clearing cervical HPV infection (dated by TCRdb to 2016 to 2019). Concerning the study at large: The cases were approximately 23 women with histologically confirmed HPV16-related CIN3 or worse, and 2 of those women had invasive cancers. Among cases, blood sampling came a median of almost 150 days after lesion detection, with an interquartile range of roughly 85 to 200 days. In the parent cohort, some 10,000 women aged 18 or older were enrolled in Guanacaste, Costa Rica, during about 1993 to 1995 and then followed for less than 8 years. Cases and controls were matched on year of sample collection and on age within five years. Blood from cases was collected at the visit where the lesion was first found, while blood from controls was collected once the infection could no longer be detected. Five blinded duplicates per group were added as quality controls, giving roughly 60 samples: some 50 participants and around ten replicates. Cases had a median age of roughly 35 years compared with 37 to 45 for controls, and baseline characteristics showed no significant differences between the groups. Because only a few women had HLA typing data, the possibility that HLA type acted as a confounder could not be ruled out. The 20 to 30 controls were women who cleared a single incident HPV16 infection within 12 months without developing precancer or cancer. This exploratory proof-of-principle case-control study, nested within the Guanacaste HPV Natural History Study in Costa Rica, compared TCR repertoires among women with different cervical HPV16 outcomes.

Overall results and qualifications from the work: Cases were distinguished from controls with an estimated AUC of approximately 0.8 by random forest classifiers combining richness and V gene abundances. Significantly higher TCR repertoire richness was observed in CIN3+ cases than in controls across sequencing depths, whereas no difference in evenness was found. Because of the cross-sectional design, the study could not determine whether the associations came before infection or resulted from infection, and neither effector/memory subsets nor HPV-specific T cells were isolated. Because T-cell numbers per sample were unknown, differences in richness could reflect varying T-cell content rather than repertoire biology.

TCR beta CDR3 regions were amplified by multiplex PCR using the immunoSEQ assay from an average of about 1,200 ng genomic DNA per sample. Primer bias was corrected in the assay by using a complete synthetic TCR repertoire to establish an amplification baseline. The amplicons were sequenced using the Illumina platform. From the authors' description of their analysis: Error correction of the sequences involved clustering with frequency ratios plus a modified nearest-neighbor algorithm, after which the sequences were analyzed in the immunoSEQ Analyzer using IMGT gene definitions. At each rarefaction depth, TCR richness and evenness were averaged across 20 rarefaction repeats, and samples with fewer sequences than that depth were excluded. Relative abundances of V, D and J genes were compared between groups using Wilcoxon rank sum tests, with FDR correction applied. Blinded duplicates gave an intraclass correlation of around 96% for TCR richness and an average of about 74% across around 70 gene segments. TCRdb mirrors the immuneACCESS table, restricted to in-frame sequences. Some clones are absent from its copies; in checked studies, under half trace to an unresolved V gene, and the reason for the others is unknown. That table furnishes V, J and clone size, whereas the DNA furnished D and trimming. The sample's clone listing holds tens of thousands of clones. The ten most abundant clones make up about 1.5% of the sample.

With respect to this clone: The antigen it recognizes is unknown.

Every participant had a single incident cervical HPV16 infection, and prevalent HPV16 infections were excluded. Cervical HPV DNA was detected with MY09/MY11 PCR, and genotyping was done by dot-blot hybridization. About 15 mL of heparinized blood were centrifuged, and the buffy coat was aliquoted, frozen at -30°C, then stored at -80°C. QIAGEN kits were used to extract genomic DNA from the buffy coat specimens. The TCR sequence derives from a woman aged 18-70 years with a cervical HPV16 infection that either progressed to CIN3+ or cleared (not recorded which). The sequenced sample was blood buffy coat.

CDR3 DNA, as far as it was read: TGCGCCAGCCATTCGGGACAGAAA. This encodes CASHSGQK. The whole CDR3 is CASHSGQKLFF. The chain couples TRBV5-1 to TRBJ1-4; TRBD1 fits 7 bases in the junction. From the germline J gene comes the end of the CDR3, since the read stops 3 residues before it. The CDR3 goes from the cysteine to the phenylalanine over 11 residues. Shown are 24 bases from within the CDR3, in frame from base 1. The germline V gene yields SGHRS for CDR1 and YFSETQ for CDR2.